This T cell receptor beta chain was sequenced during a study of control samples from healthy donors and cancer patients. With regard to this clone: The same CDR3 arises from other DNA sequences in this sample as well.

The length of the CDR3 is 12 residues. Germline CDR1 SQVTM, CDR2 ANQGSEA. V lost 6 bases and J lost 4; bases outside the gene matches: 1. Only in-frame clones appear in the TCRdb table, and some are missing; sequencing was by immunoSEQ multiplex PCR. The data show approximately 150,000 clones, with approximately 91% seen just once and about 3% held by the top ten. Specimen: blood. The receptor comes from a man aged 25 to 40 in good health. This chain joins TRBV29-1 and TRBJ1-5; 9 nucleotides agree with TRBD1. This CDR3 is CSVGQGNQPQHF. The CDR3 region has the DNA TGCAGCGTCGGACAGGGGAATCAGCCCCAGCATTTT.